This TCR beta chain was documented in a study of blood T cell repertoires in COVID-19. The wider study: The cDNA or gDNA used as material had been derived from T cells, B-cell-depleted T cells, or PBMCs.

Germline V gene sequence: CDR1 MNHNS, CDR2 SASEGT. The CDR3 extends over 16 amino acids. J gave up 0 bases and V 2 bases, and 3 bases lay outside the gene matches. Original processing notes: Nucleated cell counts were estimated from reference gene primer amplification. Data came from immunoSEQ multiplex PCR; TCRdb stores just in-frame clones and leaves some out. The DNA gave D and trimming, while V, J and clone size come from that table. In the table there are a few hundred thousand clones, 70% to 90% of which are singletons. Across about two dozen US areas, participants ranged in age from about 18 to 100 years.

This receptor was taken from a man under 40 who had recovered from COVID-19. The sequenced sample was PBMCs or T cells enriched from blood (not recorded which). The V and J genes are TRBV6-1 and TRBJ1-3; 8 nucleotides match TRBD1. CDR3 amino acids: CASSERTGGSGNTIYF. CDR3 sequence (DNA): TGTGCCAGCAGTGAAAGAACAGGGGGCTCTGGAAACACCATATATTTT.